The clone carrying this T cell receptor (beta chain) was seen more than once but under ten times. The antigen remains undetermined. Trimming at V came to 0 bases and at J to 2 bases, leaving 7 bases not matched to a gene. The CDR3 runs 17 residues. CDR1 and CDR2 (germline): SGDLS, YYNGEE. Each single cDNA molecule received a unique molecular identifier. TCRdb recomputed calls from the 5' RACE reads with MiXCR, one row per CDR3 protein. There are approximately 80,000 distinct CDR3 sequences in the sample; about 11% occur only once, and 9.5% to 15% lies in the top ten. The data stem from a study of early T cells in non-severe SARS-CoV-2 infection. Study context: Sequencing was performed on bulk RNA from unsorted whole blood, leaving chains unpaired.

Study-level points and caveats: There was a bias toward anti-spike CD8 responses in VDJdb matching, which missed private and CD4 specificities.

The starting material was whole blood, obtained at baseline. This chain joins TRBV9 and TRBJ2-3, with 9 bases aligning to TRBD2. The receptor was derived from an adult who was a healthcare worker with PCR-confirmed SARS-CoV-2 infection or an uninfected control (not recorded which). The CDR3 is CASSVGAAGGYTDTQYF. DNA for the CDR3: TGTGCCAGCAGCGTAGGGGCAGCGGGGGGCTACACAGATACGCAGTATTTT.